The next 30 T cell receptor beta chains were all read from a single sample in a study of OX40 agonist ivuxolimab in advanced cancers. Using immunoSEQ multiplex PCR, the repertoire was profiled, and TCRdb retains in-frame clones only, with some absent. The table has under 35,000 clones, 70% to 80% seen once. This material consisted of CD4+ or CD8+ T cells sorted from blood, taken in a trial of the OX40 agonist ivuxolimab. The receptors come from an adult with an advanced solid tumor such as melanoma, head and neck, liver or kidney cancer.

V and J are TRBV5-4 and TRBJ2-7; D is uncertain. The CDR3 contains 12 residues. Trimming cost V 1 base and J 6 bases, with 8 bases left between them. From germline, CDR1 is SGHNT and CDR2 YYREEE (reference sequence). The chain's CDR3 is CASSLHQREQYF. As DNA, the CDR3 is TGTGCCAGCAGCTTGCACCAGCGCGAGCAGTACTTC.

The rearrangement uses TRBV27 and TRBJ1-6; D is uncertain. With 3 bases removed from V and 7 bases from J, the gap between germline ends came to 7 bases. The CDR3 has 13 amino acids. The germline gives CDR1 MNHEY, CDR2 SMNVEV (reference sequence). CDR3 in amino acids: CASSLRENSPLHF. The CDR3 DNA reads TGTGCCAGCAGTTTGAGGGAGAATTCACCCCTCCACTTT.

This clone was detected only a few times. V usage is TRBV11-2 and J usage is TRBJ1-6; no definite D call. The ends were cut back, 1 base at V and 8 bases at J, with 12 bases in the middle. CDR3 length equals 15 residues. Germline-derived CDR1 and CDR2 are SGHAT and FQNNGV. The CDR3 sequence is CASSLGYRWDSPLHF. The CDR3, as DNA: TGTGCCAGCAGCTTAGGGTACAGATGGGATTCACCCCTCCACTTT.

This chain uses TRBV28 with TRBJ2-5, with TRBD2 identical over 7 bases. Trimming at V came to 11 bases and at J to 2 bases, leaving 8 bases not matched to a gene. Per the germline V gene, CDR1 is MDHEN and CDR2 is SYDVKM. The CDR3 length is 13 residues. The CDR3 loop reads CASSGGGQETQYF. The CDR3, as DNA: TGTGCCTCCAGTGGGGGAGGGCAAGAGACCCAGTACTTC.

The V and J genes are TRBV28 and TRBJ2-6, with D hard to call. V dropped 1 base and J dropped 0 bases, with 4 bases sitting between them. Germline V gene sequence: CDR1 MDHEN, CDR2 SYDVKM. The CDR3 contains 15 residues. CDR3 sequence: CASSLSASGANVLTF. In DNA form, the CDR3 reads TGTGCCAGCAGTTTATCCGCCTCTGGGGCCAACGTCCTGACTTTC. The entire variable domain, with the rest obtained from reference TRBV28 and TRBJ2-6, is as follows: DVKVTQSSRYLVKRTGEKVFLECVQDMDHENMFWYRQDPGLGLRLIYFSYDVKMKEKGDIPEGYSVSREKKERFSLILESASTNQTSMYLCASSLSASGANVLTFGAGSRLTVL.

The chain has TRBV4-1 and TRBJ2-7; 8 positions match TRBD1. The trim removed 4 bases at V and 3 bases at J, leaving 8 bases unmatched. Looked up from germline, CDR1 is MGHRA and CDR2 is YSYEKL. The CDR3 contains 15 residues. DNA for the CDR3: TGCGCCAGCAGCCCTCAAACAGGGGGAGGCTACGAGCAGTACTTC. Encoded protein: CASSPQTGGGYEQYF.

To note about this clone: The identical CDR3 is also encoded by other nucleotide sequences in the sample. This chain joins TRBV5-1 and TRBJ1-6, with 10 bases that match TRBD1. V trimming: 0 bases; J trimming: 7 bases; junction bases outside the gene matches: 1. The germline V gene has CDR1 SGHRS and CDR2 YFSETQ. This CDR3 region has 15 residues. CDR3: CASSLAGQGNSPLHF. DNA for the CDR3: TGCGCCAGCAGCTTGGCGGGACAGGGGAATTCACCCCTCCACTTT. Together with reference TRBV5-1 and TRBJ1-6, the CDR3 gives the full variable domain: KAGVTQTPRYLIKTRGQQVTLSCSPISGHRSVSWYQQTPGQGLQFLFEYFSETQRNKGNFPGRFSGRQFSNSRSEMNVSTLELGDSALYLCASSLAGQGNSPLHFGNGTRLTVT.

The rearrangement links TRBV5-1 to TRBJ2-1; TRBD2 might be the D (5 bases). The CDR3 consists of 13 residues. Germline values: CDR1 SGHRS, CDR2 YFSETQ. V gave up 4 bases and J gave up 6 bases, with 11 bases separating them. The CDR3 DNA is TGCGCCAGCAGCCCCGGACTGTCCAATGAGCAGTTCTTC. As protein: CASSPGLSNEQFF.

The chain uses TRBV4-2 and TRBJ1-6; D is ambiguous. This CDR3 has 14 amino acids. Trimming took off 4 bases at V and 12 bases at J, with 16 bases between the two ends. CDR1 is LGHNA and CDR2 is YNFKEQ in the germline V gene. The CDR3 nucleotides are TGTGCCAGCAGCCTCGAGATGACTGACCGACCCCTCCACTTT. Protein sequence: CASSLEMTDRPLHF.

The chain joins TRBV5-1 to TRBJ1-5, with D unclear. Germline V lookup: CDR1 SGHRS, CDR2 YFSETQ. V was trimmed by 5 bases and J by 1 base, leaving 13 bases between them. The CDR3 loop spans 15 amino acids. This CDR3 reads CASRSTLSSNQPQHF. In DNA form, the CDR3 reads TGCGCCAGCAGGTCGACCCTTTCCAGCAATCAGCCCCAGCATTTT.

This sequence joins TRBV5-5 and TRBJ2-6; weak D call: TRBD2 (5 bases). The CDR3 extends over 17 amino acids. Germline loops: CDR1 SGHKS, CDR2 YYEKEE (reference sequence). Between the trimmed V and J ends, which lost 1 base and 0 bases, there was a span of 11 bases. CDR3 sequence (DNA): TGTGCCAGCAGCTTGAACGGGGAAAACTCTGGGGCCAACGTCCTGACTTTC. Its translation: CASSLNGENSGANVLTF.

The chain couples TRBV7-9 to TRBJ1-2; D remains unclear. The CDR3 is 14 amino acids. Germline V CDR1 and CDR2: SEHNR, FQNEAQ (reference sequence). The ends were cut back, 2 bases at V and 8 bases at J, with 15 bases in the middle. CDR3 in amino acids: CASSLSGSQRGYTF. The DNA of the CDR3 is TGTGCCAGCAGCTTATCGGGTTCTCAAAGAGGCTACACCTTC.

This clone has just a few counts. CDR3 region: CATRSNLQGNYGYTF. CDR3 nucleotide sequence: TGTGCCACCAGGTCCAACTTACAGGGGAACTATGGCTACACCTTC. The chain recombines TRBV6-1 with TRBJ1-2, with 7 positions matching TRBD1. CDR3 length equals 15 residues. Losses at the gene ends were 10 bases for V and 2 bases for J; bases not matched to a gene: 13. CDR1 and CDR2 from the germline V gene are MNHNS and SASEGT.

The gene calls are TRBV9 and TRBJ2-5; 12 nucleotides align to TRBD1. After removal of 3 bases from V and 4 bases from J, the junction contained 4 bases not matched to a gene. The CDR3 runs 15 residues. CDR1 SGDLS and CDR2 YYNGEE come from the germline V gene. The CDR3 loop reads CASSAGTGGLETQYF. In DNA form, the CDR3 reads TGTGCCAGCAGCGCCGGGACAGGGGGCTTAGAGACCCAGTACTTC.

The gene calls are TRBV6-4 and TRBJ1-5, with D uncertain. V gave up 6 bases and J gave up 2 bases, with 11 bases separating them. The germline V gene has CDR1 MRHNA and CDR2 SNTAGT. The CDR3 is made up of 14 amino acids. The CDR3 DNA reads TGTGCCAGCAGCCCCTCCCCAGGCAATCAGCCCCAGCATTTT. It specifies CASSPSPGNQPQHF.

The chain has TRBV10-1 and TRBJ1-2; TRBD1 is a possible D gene (5 bases). CDR3 length: 13 residues. V was cut by 2 bases and J by 4 bases, with 8 bases left in between. Germline-derived CDR1 and CDR2 are WNHNN and SYGVQD (reference sequence). CDR3 nucleotides: TGCGCCAGCAGTGAGGCAGGGAGCTATGGCTACACCTTC. Encoded protein: CASSEAGSYGYTF.

This clone has only one observation. The rearrangement links TRBV6-5 to TRBJ2-3; 8 positions agree with TRBD2. The CDR3 is made up of 15 amino acids. Germline CDR1 is MNHEY and CDR2 is SVGAGI. J was trimmed by 2 bases and V by 6 bases; bases with no gene match: 7. The DNA for the CDR3 is TGTGCCAGCAGGCCCGGGGGGGGGCCCACAGATACGCAGTATTTT. It yields the protein CASRPGGGPTDTQYF.

This clone appeared a few times. The rearrangement joins TRBV6-1 to TRBJ2-1; 11 nucleotides align to TRBD1. The CDR3 is made up of 14 amino acids. Trimming at V came to 6 bases and at J to 2 bases, leaving 0 bases not matched to a gene. Germline CDR1 and CDR2: MNHNS and SASEGT. In DNA form, the CDR3 reads TGTGCCAGCAGGGACAGGGGGCCCTACAATGAGCAGTTCTTC. Translation: CASRDRGPYNEQFF.

This rearrangement joins TRBV28 to TRBJ2-5; 9 bases fit TRBD2. CDR3 length: 16 residues. Losses at the gene ends were 2 bases for V and 4 bases for J; bases not matched to a gene: 8. CDR1 and CDR2 from the germline V gene are MDHEN and SYDVKM. The CDR3 coding sequence is TGTGCCAGCAGTTTACGGAAGCGGGGGGCGGGAGAGACCCAGTACTTC. Translating it yields CASSLRKRGAGETQYF. The full variable domain, with the rest looked up from reference TRBV28 and TRBJ2-5, is DVKVTQSSRYLVKRTGEKVFLECVQDMDHENMFWYRQDPGLGLRLIYFSYDVKMKEKGDIPEGYSVSREKKERFSLILESASTNQTSMYLCASSLRKRGAGETQYFGPGTRLLVL.

This clone was detected a few times. The same CDR3 is also encoded by other DNA sequences in this sample. The chain recombines TRBV11-3 with TRBJ2-1; perhaps TRBD2 as D (5 bases). Germline CDR1 and CDR2: SGHNT and YENEEA. Trimming shortened V by 2 bases and J by 1 base, and 9 bases separated the two germline ends. CDR3 size: 15 residues. In DNA, the CDR3 is TGTGCCAGCAGCTTAACGGGATTATCCTACAATGAGCAGTTCTTC. It codes for CASSLTGLSYNEQFF.

This chain uses TRBV29-1 with TRBJ1-5; D is possibly TRBD1 (5 bases). Trimming removed 2 bases from V and 6 bases from J, with 11 bases in between. CDR1 SQVTM and CDR2 ANQGSEA come from the germline V gene. The CDR3 loop spans 13 amino acids. The CDR3 loop is CSVESRDGQPQHF. In DNA, the CDR3 is TGCAGCGTTGAAAGCAGGGACGGTCAGCCCCAGCATTTT.

This clone was picked up a small number of times. The J gene is TRBJ2-1, the V gene TRBV28; D gene uncertain. Germline assignment: CDR1 MDHEN and CDR2 SYDVKM. This CDR3 is 14 amino acids long. V was trimmed by 8 bases and J by 6 bases, leaving 17 bases between them. Written as DNA, the CDR3 is TGTGCCAGCTTCAGCCCATCTGGTAGCAATGAGCAGTTCTTC. It yields the protein CASFSPSGSNEQFF.

CDR3 in amino acids: CASSVGGGSEAFF. CDR3 coding DNA: TGTGCCAGCAGCGTAGGGGGTGGCAGCGAAGCTTTCTTT. The V call is TRBV9, the J call TRBJ1-1; D uncertain. The germline gives CDR1 SGDLS, CDR2 YYNGEE. The CDR3 spans 13 residues. Trimming left V 0 bases short and J 8 bases short, with 11 bases between.

The genes are TRBV9 and TRBJ2-3; no definite D call. Looked up from germline, CDR1 is SGDLS and CDR2 is YYNGEE. The CDR3 spans 15 residues. Trimming stripped 0 bases from V and 1 base from J, with 9 bases between. DNA for the CDR3: TGTGCCAGCAGCGTAGGAAGTGGCGGCACAGATACGCAGTATTTT. Its protein is CASSVGSGGTDTQYF. Combining the CDR3 with reference TRBV9 and TRBJ2-3 gives the whole variable domain DSGVTQTPKHLITATGQRVTLRCSPRSGDLSVYWYQQSLDQGLQFLIQYYNGEERAKGNILERFSAQQFPDLHSELNLSSLELGDSALYFCASSVGSGGTDTQYFGPGTRLTVL.

Only a few counts were recorded for this clone. The V gene is TRBV25-1, the J gene TRBJ2-1, with a possible D match to TRBD1 (6 bases). The CDR3 runs 13 residues. Germline V CDR1 and CDR2: MGHDK, SYGVNS. V was clipped by 7 bases and J by 8 bases, with 15 bases between them. This CDR3 is CASNFWGRDEQFF. In DNA, the CDR3 is TGTGCCAGCAATTTCTGGGGGCGCGATGAGCAGTTCTTC.

This chain uses TRBV10-3 with TRBJ2-5; 8 bases fit TRBD1. This CDR3 has 15 residues. V trimming: 1 base; J trimming: 2 bases; junction bases outside the gene matches: 3. Per the germline V gene, CDR1 is ENHRY and CDR2 is SYGVKD. Here the CDR3 DNA reads TGTGCCATCAGTGAGTTCCGGGACAGGCAAGAGACCCAGTACTTC. This translates into CAISEFRDRQETQYF.

This sequence joins TRBV15 and TRBJ1-6, with D perhaps matching TRBD1 (6 bases). Germline CDR1 LNHNV, CDR2 YYDKDF (reference sequence). The germline V and J ends were trimmed by 3 bases and 9 bases, with 18 bases remaining between them. The CDR3 has 16 residues. The CDR3 sequence: CATSRTIGQLGSPLHF. The CDR3 region has the DNA TGTGCCACCAGCAGGACGATCGGACAGCTTGGTTCACCCCTCCACTTT. Full variable domain (outside the CDR3, taken from reference TRBV15 and TRBJ1-6): DAMVIQNPRYQVTQFGKPVTLSCSQTLNHNVMYWYQQKSSQAPKLLFHYYDKDFNNEADTPDNFQSRRPNTSFCFLDIRSPGLGDTAMYLCATSRTIGQLGSPLHFGNGTRLTVT.

The V gene is TRBV5-1, the J gene TRBJ2-7; D gene uncertain. This CDR3 has 11 residues. Germline CDR1 SGHRS, CDR2 YFSETQ. V was pared by 0 bases and J by 6 bases, with 4 bases between. CDR3: CASSLEFEQYF. The CDR3 nucleotides are TGCGCCAGCAGCTTGGAGTTCGAGCAGTACTTC.

V and J are TRBV5-4 and TRBJ1-6, with 7 bases lining up with TRBD1. Germline-derived CDR1 and CDR2 are SGHNT and YYREEE (reference sequence). This CDR3 is 18 amino acids long. V lost 0 bases and J lost 0; bases outside the gene matches: 6. The CDR3 DNA follows: TGTGCCAGCAGCTTGGCCGGACAGGCGAGCTCCTATAATTCACCCCTCCACTTT. It is translated as CASSLAGQASSYNSPLHF.

J is TRBJ2-7 and V is TRBV5-1; D is possibly TRBD1 or TRBD2 (5 bases each). Trimming shortened V by 0 bases and J by 6 bases, and 19 bases separated the two germline ends. CDR1 is SGHRS and CDR2 is YFSETQ in the germline V gene. This CDR3 has 16 amino acids. The CDR3 coding sequence is TGCGCCAGCAGCTTGGAGATGGCAGGGTGGGGGATCGAGCAGTACTTC. It translates to CASSLEMAGWGIEQYF.